This T cell receptor (beta chain) was profiled in a study of response to subunit inactivated influenza vaccine. TCRdb itself ran the RT-PCR reads through MiXCR, one entry per CDR3 protein. This sample has hundreds of thousands of distinct CDR3 sequences; roughly 14% occur once, and the top ten carry approximately 10%. There are a few counts of this clonotype. V was shortened by 0 bases and J by 7 bases, with 12 bases between the two germline ends. The CDR3 is 14 residues long. Germline CDR1 is LGHNA and CDR2 is YNFKEQ. The chain couples TRBV4-2 to TRBJ2-5; D uncertain. Sequenced material: PBMCs from blood, taken about 13 days after vaccination. This receptor was taken from a man aged 50 to 59 who received an inactivated influenza vaccine. Here the CDR3 DNA reads TGTGCCAGCAGCCAAGAATACCTTGTGGGGACCCAGTACTTC. This encodes CASSQEYLVGTQYF.